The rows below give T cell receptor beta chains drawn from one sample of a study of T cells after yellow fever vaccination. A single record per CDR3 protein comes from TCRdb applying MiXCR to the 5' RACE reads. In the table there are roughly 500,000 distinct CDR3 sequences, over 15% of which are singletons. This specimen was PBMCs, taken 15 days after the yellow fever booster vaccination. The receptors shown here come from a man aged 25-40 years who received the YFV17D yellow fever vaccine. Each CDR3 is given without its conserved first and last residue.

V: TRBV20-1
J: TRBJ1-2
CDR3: SARDPRPGNYGYT

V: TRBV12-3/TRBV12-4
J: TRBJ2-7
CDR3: ASTISGRDEQY

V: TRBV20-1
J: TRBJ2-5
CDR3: SARVSRDNQETQY

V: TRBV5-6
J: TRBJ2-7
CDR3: ASSLDRGISGSPYEQY

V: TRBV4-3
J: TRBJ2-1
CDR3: ASSPWEREGEQF

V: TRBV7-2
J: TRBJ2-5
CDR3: ASSPRRAGETQY

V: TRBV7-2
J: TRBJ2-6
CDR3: ASSAQTRRSGANVLT

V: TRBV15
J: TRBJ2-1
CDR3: ATSRSGGVYNEQF

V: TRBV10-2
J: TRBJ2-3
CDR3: ASSETDTQY

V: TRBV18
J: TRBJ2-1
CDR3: ASSPSTSGGQF

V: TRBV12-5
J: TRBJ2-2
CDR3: ASGFSAGNTGELF

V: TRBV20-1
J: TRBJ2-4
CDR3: SARDLSGNRQY

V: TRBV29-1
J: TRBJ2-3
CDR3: SVATGGGPDTQY

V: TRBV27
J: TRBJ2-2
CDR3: ASSLYRGIGELF

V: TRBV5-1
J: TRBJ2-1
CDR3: ASSSVPGQGYNEQF

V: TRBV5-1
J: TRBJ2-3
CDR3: ASSPPTSGITDTQY

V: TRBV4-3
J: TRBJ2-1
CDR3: ASSQEPGYNEQF

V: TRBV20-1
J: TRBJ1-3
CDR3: SVPDRRGNTIY

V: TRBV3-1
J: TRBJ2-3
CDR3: ASSQPTSSSTDTQY

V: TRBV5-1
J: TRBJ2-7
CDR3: ASSLGGQLVYEQY

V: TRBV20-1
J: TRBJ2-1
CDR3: SATTGQSYNEQF

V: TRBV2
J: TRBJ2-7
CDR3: ASSEVLGTKTYEQY

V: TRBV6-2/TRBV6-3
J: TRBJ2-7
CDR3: ASSMGGEQY

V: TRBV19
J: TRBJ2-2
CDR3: ASSPLDRDTGELF

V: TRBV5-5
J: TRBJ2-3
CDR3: ASSPLGQVTDTQY

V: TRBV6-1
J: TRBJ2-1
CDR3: ASRQPGQGSNEQF

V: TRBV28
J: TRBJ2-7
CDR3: ASSQPQAGPTYEQY

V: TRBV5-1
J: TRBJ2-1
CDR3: ASSSSMIEQF

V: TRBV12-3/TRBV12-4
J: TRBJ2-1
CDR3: ASSWGYRDEQF

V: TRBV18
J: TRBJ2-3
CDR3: ASSPEADTQY

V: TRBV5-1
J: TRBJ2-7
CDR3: ASSLAEQRYSYEQY

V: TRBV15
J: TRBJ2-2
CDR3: ATSRGQGTTGELF

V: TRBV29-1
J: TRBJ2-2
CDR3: SVGGTPSGELF

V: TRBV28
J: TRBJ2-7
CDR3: ASSSEGAGFYEQY

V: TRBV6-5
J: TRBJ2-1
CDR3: ASSHDPGLALNNEQF

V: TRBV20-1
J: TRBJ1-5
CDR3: SASGDRVQPQH

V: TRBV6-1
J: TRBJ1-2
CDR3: ASSTNRVGDYGYT

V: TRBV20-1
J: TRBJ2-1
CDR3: SARSRGLAGRYNEQF

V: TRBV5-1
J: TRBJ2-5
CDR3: ASSFAQEPETQY

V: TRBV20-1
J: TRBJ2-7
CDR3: SARTSGTYEQY

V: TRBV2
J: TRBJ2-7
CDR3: ASSTGYEQY

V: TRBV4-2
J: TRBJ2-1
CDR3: ASSQDQSGGLH

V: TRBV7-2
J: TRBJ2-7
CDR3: ASSADPYAEQY

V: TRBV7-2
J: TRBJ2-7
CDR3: ASSLSSTSGSYEQY

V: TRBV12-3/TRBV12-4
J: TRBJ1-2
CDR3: ASSPRRYGYT

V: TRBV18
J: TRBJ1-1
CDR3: ASSSGQPGEAF

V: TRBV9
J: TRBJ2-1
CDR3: ASGTPGSGSHEQF

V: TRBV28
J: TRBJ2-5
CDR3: AIEGLGQTQETQY

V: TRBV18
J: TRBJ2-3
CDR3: ASSPTTGRSTDTQY

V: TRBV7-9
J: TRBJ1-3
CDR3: ASSLHGNTIY

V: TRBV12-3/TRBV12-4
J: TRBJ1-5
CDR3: ASSPRLNQPQH

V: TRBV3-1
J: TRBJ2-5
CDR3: ASSPDGGRETQY

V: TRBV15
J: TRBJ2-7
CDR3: ATGDITVSYEQY

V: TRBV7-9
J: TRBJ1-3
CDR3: ASSTPGTAGNTIY

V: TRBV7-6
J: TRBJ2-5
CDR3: ASSAPTAYQETQY